A single sample gave rise to the 9 T cell receptor beta chains below, sequenced in a study of T cell clonotyping in hematopoietic cell transplantation. Profiling relied on immunoSEQ multiplex PCR, and the TCRdb table lists in-frame clones only, not all of them. Of under 7,000 clones listed, 90% are singletons. The sample consisted of peripheral blood mononuclear cells, taken 100 days after allogeneic stem cell transplant. These receptors were taken from a female patient aged 50 to 60 who had an allogeneic stem cell transplant from an unrelated donor, so T cells may come from the graft donor. Some clones in this sample may be carry-over from other donors' samples.

The V call is TRBV5-6, the J call TRBJ2-2; TRBD1 matches at 7 bases. CDR3 length equals 15 residues. The J segment lost 1 base and the V segment lost 4 bases, leaving 4 bases of the junction unmatched. Germline lookup yields CDR1 SGHDT and CDR2 YYEEEE. CDR3 residues: CASSPQGWNTGELFF. The CDR3 nucleotides are TGTGCCAGCAGCCCACAGGGGTGGAACACCGGGGAGCTGTTTTTT.

This chain joins TRBV19 and TRBJ2-5; D gene unclear. Germline loops: CDR1 LNHDA, CDR2 SQIVND (reference sequence). The length of the CDR3 is 15 residues. V was cut by 1 base and J by 1 base, with 10 bases left in between. As DNA, the CDR3 is TGTGCCAGTAGTATAGTTGGGCGCGGCCAAGAGACCCAGTACTTC. Encoded protein: CASSIVGRGQETQYF.

The chain employs TRBV5-1 and TRBJ1-1; 7 positions match TRBD1. With 0 bases clipped from V and 4 bases from J, the junction kept 6 bases outside the gene matches. The length of the CDR3 is 15 residues. Germline CDR1 and CDR2: SGHRS and YFSETQ. The CDR3 reads CASSLGQGMGTEAFF. CDR3 bases: TGCGCCAGCAGCTTGGGACAGGGAATGGGCACTGAAGCTTTCTTT.

J is TRBJ1-3 and V is TRBV6-1; D not resolved. The CDR3 is made up of 13 amino acids. Germline V lookup: CDR1 MNHNS, CDR2 SASEGT. V was shortened by 10 bases and J by 0 bases, with 10 bases between the two germline ends. The CDR3 here is CATIRLSGNTIYF. Here the CDR3 DNA reads TGTGCCACTATAAGGCTCTCTGGAAACACCATATATTTT.

The chain combines TRBV7-2 with TRBJ1-3; no clear D. Per germline, CDR1 SGHTA and CDR2 FQGNSA. The CDR3 extends over 15 amino acids. Trimming cost V 5 bases and J 0 bases, with 11 bases left between them. CDR3 sequence (DNA): TGTGCCAGCAGCCCAGATCACAACTCTGGAAACACCATATATTTT. This encodes CASSPDHNSGNTIYF.

The J gene is TRBJ2-7, the V gene TRBV14; 11 nucleotides align to TRBD1. Unmatched junction bases numbered 2, after V lost 4 bases and J lost 6 bases. There are 13 residues in the CDR3. The germline V gene has CDR1 SGHDN and CDR2 FVKESK. The CDR3 is CASSRDRGGEQYF. The CDR3 DNA is TGTGCCAGCAGCCGGGACAGGGGGGGCGAGCAGTACTTC.

V usage is TRBV7-8 and J usage is TRBJ2-7, with 7 bases identical to TRBD1. J gave up 2 bases and V 5 bases, and 9 bases lay outside the gene matches. Germline V lookup: CDR1 SGHVS, CDR2 FQNEAQ. CDR3 length: 15 residues. CDR3 protein: CASSLRTGRTYEQYF. The CDR3 DNA follows: TGTGCCAGCAGCCTTCGGACAGGTAGGACCTACGAGCAGTACTTC.

This clone was picked up a small number of times. The J gene is TRBJ2-3, the V gene TRBV5-1; perhaps D is TRBD1 or TRBD2 (6 bases each). Looked up from germline, CDR1 is SGHRS and CDR2 is YFSETQ. The CDR3 sequence is 17 residues long. V lost 0 bases and J lost 2, with 16 bases in between. The CDR3 DNA is TGCGCCAGCAGCTTGGAAGGTAGGGGGGCGATCACAGATACGCAGTATTTT. This sequence encodes CASSLEGRGAITDTQYF.

The chain carries TRBV2 and TRBJ2-5, with TRBD1 matching over 8 bases. Germline-derived CDR1 and CDR2 are SNHLY and FYNNEI. The CDR3 spans 13 residues. V shed 9 bases, J shed 2 bases, and the junction held 5 bases outside the gene matches. CDR3 region: CARDGQGQETQYF. The DNA of the CDR3 is TGTGCCAGGGATGGACAGGGACAAGAGACCCAGTACTTC.